Listed below are T cell receptor beta chains from one sample, sequenced in a study of neurological immune-mediated disorders. TCRdb re-derived calls from the 5' RACE reads in MiXCR, one entry per CDR3 protein. The repertoire has 85,000 to 100,000 distinct CDR3 sequences, about 3.8% of them found once; the top ten carry 6%. The sample comprised PBMCs. The receptors were gathered from a woman aged 18-35 years with multiple sclerosis. Each CDR3 is given with its conserved first and last residue. D genes are given only for firm matches. Only part of the rows carry a size: once, few, many, or a class if the clone is expanded.

length,D,V,size,J,CDR3,DNA
16,-,TRBV10-1,many,TRBJ2-7,CASSESGQLISYEQYF,TGCGCCAGCAGTGAGTCGGGCCAGCTAATATCCTACGAGCAGTACTTC
14,TRBD2,TRBV20-1,many,TRBJ2-7,CSARDPGGPVEQYF,TGCAGTGCTAGAGACCCGGGAGGGCCGGTCGAGCAGTACTTC
17,TRBD2,TRBV6-2/TRBV6-3,many,TRBJ2-1,CASSSITGTSLGNEQFF,TGTGCCAGCAGTTCTATCACCGGGACTAGCTTAGGGAATGAGCAGTTCTTC
15,-,TRBV20-1,many,TRBJ2-1,CSARIFGGPGNEQFF,TGCAGTGCTAGAATCTTCGGCGGGCCAGGGAATGAGCAGTTCTTC
14,-,TRBV12-3/TRBV12-4,-,TRBJ1-1,CASSLIWGDTEAFF,TGTGCCAGCAGTTTAATCTGGGGGGACACTGAAGCTTTCTTT
14,TRBD1,TRBV5-6,many,TRBJ2-7,CASSPDRGSYEQYF,TGTGCCAGCAGCCCGGACAGGGGATCCTACGAGCAGTACTTC
15,TRBD1,TRBV6-5,many,TRBJ1-2,CASSSTRTGSHGYTF,TGTGCCAGCAGTTCGACCCGGACAGGGTCTCACGGCTACACCTTC
15,TRBD1,TRBV7-2,many,TRBJ2-3,CASSRRQGVGDTQYF,TGTGCCAGCAGCCGGAGACAGGGGGTGGGAGATACGCAGTATTTT
14,TRBD1,TRBV20-1,many,TRBJ2-7,CSASRDRGSYEQYF,TGCAGTGCGAGCAGGGACAGGGGTTCCTACGAGCAGTACTTC
14,-,TRBV9,many,TRBJ2-1,CASSVAGVLGEQFF,TGTGCCAGCAGCGTAGCGGGAGTTTTGGGTGAGCAGTTCTTC
15,TRBD1,TRBV7-8,many,TRBJ2-7,CASSLEGQLVYEQYF,TGTGCCAGCAGCTTAGAGGGACAGCTGGTCTACGAGCAGTACTTC
15,TRBD1,TRBV3-1,many,TRBJ2-5,CASSRGTGGVETQYF,TGTGCCAGCAGCCGAGGGACAGGGGGCGTGGAGACCCAGTACTTC
13,-,TRBV5-1,many,TRBJ1-2,CASSLAPNYGYTF,TGCGCCAGCAGCTTGGCACCTAACTATGGCTACACCTTC
15,TRBD1,TRBV7-2,once,TRBJ2-3,CASSLGTASTDTQYF,TGTGCCAGCAGCCTGGGGACAGCCTCCACAGATACGCAGTATTTT
15,TRBD1,TRBV15,many,TRBJ2-7,CATSRDRGPSYEQYF,TGTGCCACCAGCAGGGACAGGGGCCCCTCCTACGAGCAGTACTTC
15,TRBD1,TRBV28,many,TRBJ2-1,CASRDRVPVYNEQFF,TGTGCCAGCAGGGACAGGGTACCCGTCTACAATGAGCAGTTCTTC
16,TRBD2,TRBV5-1,-,TRBJ2-3,CASSLALAGVSDTQYF,TGCGCCAGCAGCTTGGCCCTAGCGGGAGTGTCAGATACGCAGTATTTT
13,TRBD1,TRBV5-5,many,TRBJ1-1,CASSGGQVPEAFF,TGTGCCAGCAGCGGGGGACAGGTCCCTGAAGCTTTCTTT
13,-,TRBV7-9,many,TRBJ2-6,CASRQSGANVLTF,TGTGCCAGCCGACAGTCTGGGGCCAACGTCCTGACTTTC
15,-,TRBV5-1,many,TRBJ1-1,CASSLAEISNTEAFF,TGCGCCAGCAGCTTGGCGGAGATTTCGAACACTGAAGCTTTCTTT
15,TRBD2,TRBV20-1,many,TRBJ2-3,CSARNLAGLGDTQYF,TGCAGTGCTAGAAATCTAGCGGGATTGGGGGATACGCAGTATTTT
14,-,TRBV7-2,many,TRBJ1-1,CASSFLGVNTEAFF,TGTGCCAGCAGCTTCTTGGGAGTGAACACTGAAGCTTTCTTT
13,TRBD1,TRBV5-1,many,TRBJ1-4,CASTGTGDEKLFF,TGCGCCAGCACCGGGACAGGGGATGAAAAACTGTTTTTT
14,TRBD1,TRBV5-1,many,TRBJ2-5,CASSWGQNQETQYF,TGCGCCAGCAGCTGGGGACAGAACCAAGAGACCCAGTACTTC
14,-,TRBV4-2,many,TRBJ2-2,CASSTASKPGELFF,TGTGCCAGCAGCACAGCTAGCAAGCCCGGGGAGCTGTTTTTT
14,-,TRBV3-1,many,TRBJ2-2,CASSQGGGAGELFF,TGTGCCAGCAGCCAAGGGGGAGGCGCCGGGGAGCTGTTTTTT
11,TRBD1,TRBV20-1,many,TRBJ1-1,CSGDRLPEAFF,TGCAGCGGGGACAGGCTCCCTGAAGCTTTCTTT
14,-,TRBV11-2,many,TRBJ1-1,CASSRTGMNTEAFF,TGTGCCAGCAGCAGAACAGGGATGAACACTGAAGCTTTCTTT
13,-,TRBV9,many,TRBJ1-3,CASSGNAGNTIYF,TGTGCCAGCAGCGGCAATGCTGGAAACACCATATATTTT
14,-,TRBV6-1,many,TRBJ2-7,CASSEVWVSYEQYF,TGTGCCAGCAGTGAAGTGTGGGTTTCCTACGAGCAGTACTTC
15,-,TRBV10-3,many,TRBJ2-2,CAISDGQSDTGELFF,TGTGCCATCAGTGATGGACAGTCAGACACCGGGGAGCTGTTTTTT
13,-,TRBV3-1,many,TRBJ2-3,CASSQVNGDTQYF,TGTGCCAGCAGCCAAGTGAATGGAGATACGCAGTATTTT
13,-,TRBV27,-,TRBJ2-7,CASSLIRGYEQYF,TGTGCCAGCAGTTTAATACGGGGTTACGAGCAGTACTTC
14,-,TRBV12-3/TRBV12-4,many,TRBJ1-2,CASILGGGPYGYTF,TGTGCCAGCATCCTAGGGGGGGGGCCCTATGGCTACACCTTC